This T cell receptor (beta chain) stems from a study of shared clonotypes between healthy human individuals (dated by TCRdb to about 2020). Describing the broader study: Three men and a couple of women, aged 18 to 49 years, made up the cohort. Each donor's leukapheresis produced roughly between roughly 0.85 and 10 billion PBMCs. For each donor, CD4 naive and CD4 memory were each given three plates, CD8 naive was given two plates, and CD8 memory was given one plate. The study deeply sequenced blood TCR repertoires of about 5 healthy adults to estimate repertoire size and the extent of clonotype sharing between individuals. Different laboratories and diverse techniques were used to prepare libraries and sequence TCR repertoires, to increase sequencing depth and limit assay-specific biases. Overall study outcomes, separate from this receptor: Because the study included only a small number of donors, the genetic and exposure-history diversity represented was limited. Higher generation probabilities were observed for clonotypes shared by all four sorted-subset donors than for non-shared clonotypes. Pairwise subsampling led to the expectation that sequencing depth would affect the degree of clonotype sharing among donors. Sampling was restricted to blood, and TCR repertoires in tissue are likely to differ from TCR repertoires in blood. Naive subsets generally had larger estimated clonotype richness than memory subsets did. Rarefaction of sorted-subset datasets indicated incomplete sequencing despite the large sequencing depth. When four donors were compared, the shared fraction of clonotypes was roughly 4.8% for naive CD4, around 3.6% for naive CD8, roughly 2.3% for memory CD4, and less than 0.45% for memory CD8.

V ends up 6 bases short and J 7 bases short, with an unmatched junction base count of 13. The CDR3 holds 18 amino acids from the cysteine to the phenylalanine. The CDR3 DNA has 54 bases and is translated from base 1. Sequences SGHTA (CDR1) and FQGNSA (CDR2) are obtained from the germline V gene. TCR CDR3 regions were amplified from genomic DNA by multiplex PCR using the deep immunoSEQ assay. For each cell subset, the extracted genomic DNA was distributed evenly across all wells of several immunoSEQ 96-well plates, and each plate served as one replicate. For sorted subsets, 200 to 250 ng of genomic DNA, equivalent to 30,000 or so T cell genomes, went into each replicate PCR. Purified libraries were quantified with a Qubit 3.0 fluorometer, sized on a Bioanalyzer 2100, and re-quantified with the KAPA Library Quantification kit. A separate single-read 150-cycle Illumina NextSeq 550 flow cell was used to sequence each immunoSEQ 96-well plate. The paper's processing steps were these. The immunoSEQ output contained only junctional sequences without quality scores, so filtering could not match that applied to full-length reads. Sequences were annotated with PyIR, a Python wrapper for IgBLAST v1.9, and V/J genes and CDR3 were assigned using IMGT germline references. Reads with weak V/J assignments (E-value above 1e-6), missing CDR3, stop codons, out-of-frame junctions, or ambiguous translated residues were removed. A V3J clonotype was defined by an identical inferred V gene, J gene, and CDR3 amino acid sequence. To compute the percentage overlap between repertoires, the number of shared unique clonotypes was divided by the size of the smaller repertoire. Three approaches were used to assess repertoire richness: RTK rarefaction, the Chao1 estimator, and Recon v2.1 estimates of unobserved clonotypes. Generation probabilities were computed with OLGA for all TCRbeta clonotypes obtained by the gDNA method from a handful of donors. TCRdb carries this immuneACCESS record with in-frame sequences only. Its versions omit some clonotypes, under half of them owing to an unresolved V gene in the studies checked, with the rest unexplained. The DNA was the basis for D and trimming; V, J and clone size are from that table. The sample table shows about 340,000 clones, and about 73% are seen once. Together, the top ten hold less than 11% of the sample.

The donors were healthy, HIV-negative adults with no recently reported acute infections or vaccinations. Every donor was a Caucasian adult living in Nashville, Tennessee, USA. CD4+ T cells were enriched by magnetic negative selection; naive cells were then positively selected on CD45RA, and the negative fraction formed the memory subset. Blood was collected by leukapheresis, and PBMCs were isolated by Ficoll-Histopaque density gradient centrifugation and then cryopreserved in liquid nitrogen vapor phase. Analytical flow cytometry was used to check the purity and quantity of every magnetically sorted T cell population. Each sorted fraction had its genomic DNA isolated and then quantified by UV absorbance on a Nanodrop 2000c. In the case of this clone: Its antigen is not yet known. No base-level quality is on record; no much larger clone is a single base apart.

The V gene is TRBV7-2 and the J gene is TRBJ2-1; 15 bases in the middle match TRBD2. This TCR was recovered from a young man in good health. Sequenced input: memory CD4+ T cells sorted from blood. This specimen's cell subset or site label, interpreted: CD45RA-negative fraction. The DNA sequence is TGTGCCAGCAGGGACAGGGGACTAGCGGGAGGATCGAGGAATGAGCAGTTCTTC. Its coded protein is CASRDRGLAGGSRNEQFF. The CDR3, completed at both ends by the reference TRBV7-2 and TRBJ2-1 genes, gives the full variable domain GAGVSQSPSNKVTEKGKDVELRCDPISGHTALYWYRQSLGQGLEFLIYFQGNSAPDKSGLPSDRFSAERTGGSVSTLTIQRTQQEDSAVYLCASRDRGLAGGSRNEQFFGPGTRLTVL.